These T cell receptor beta chains were read from a single sample in a study of cytomegalovirus exposure and HLA in healthy donors. Profiling relied on immunoSEQ multiplex PCR, and the TCRdb table lists in-frame clones only, not all of them. The table records roughly 140,000 clones, 79% of them present only once. The sequenced material came from PBMCs. Receptors originate from a woman in her thirties or forties in good health and CMV-seropositive. The conserved cysteine and the conserved F or W are not part of the CDR3 here. The order of the fields is V gene, J gene, CDR3 protein.

>TRBV7-2|TRBJ2-1
ASSLGPGGLAGNEQF
>TRBV5-1|TRBJ1-4
ASSTGQGGSEKLF
>TRBV27|TRBJ1-4
ASRSTGAGEKLF
>TRBV27|TRBJ2-5
ASKPTLYQETQY
>TRBV29-1|TRBJ1-1
SVQGRLNTEAF
>TRBV5-4|TRBJ2-7
ASSPRGQGRDEQY
>TRBV27|TRBJ1-6
ASSLSSGVNSPLH
>TRBV27|TRBJ2-1
ASSLLRGGDEQF
>TRBV6-5|TRBJ1-2
ASSQTGYGYT
>TRBV27|TRBJ2-3
ASSLDKSTDTQY
>TRBV5-4|TRBJ2-3
ASSSSRGPPDTQY
>TRBV30|TRBJ2-3
AWSTGQGTDTQY
>TRBV7-9|TRBJ2-7
SSSLGHLTYEQY
>TRBV5-1|TRBJ2-5
ASTPTQVQETQY
>TRBV2|TRBJ1-2
ASSAGTANYGYT
>TRBV19|TRBJ1-2
ASRPGTGAGGYT
>TRBV5-1|TRBJ1-1
ASRDRALPNTEAF
>TRBV2|TRBJ1-3
ASRTGYSGNTIY
>TRBV4-1|TRBJ1-1
ASSQDWDRNTEAF
>TRBV29-1|TRBJ2-6
SVEWRDPRLSGANVLT
>TRBV10-3|TRBJ1-1
AISSGASNAF
>TRBV28|TRBJ2-7
ASSLRTATVSYEQY
>TRBV14|TRBJ2-2
ASSTLAGVNTGELF
>TRBV6-1|TRBJ1-5
ASSQAGTTNQPQH
>TRBV5-3|TRBJ2-3
ARSFTFRGADTQY
>TRBV28|TRBJ1-1
ASSPGGGGRNVKAF
>TRBV5-1|TRBJ2-5
ASSLEGGRETQY
>TRBV5-1|TRBJ1-1
ASSLFGQDTEAF
>TRBV5-1|TRBJ2-2
ASGPGQGIPGELF